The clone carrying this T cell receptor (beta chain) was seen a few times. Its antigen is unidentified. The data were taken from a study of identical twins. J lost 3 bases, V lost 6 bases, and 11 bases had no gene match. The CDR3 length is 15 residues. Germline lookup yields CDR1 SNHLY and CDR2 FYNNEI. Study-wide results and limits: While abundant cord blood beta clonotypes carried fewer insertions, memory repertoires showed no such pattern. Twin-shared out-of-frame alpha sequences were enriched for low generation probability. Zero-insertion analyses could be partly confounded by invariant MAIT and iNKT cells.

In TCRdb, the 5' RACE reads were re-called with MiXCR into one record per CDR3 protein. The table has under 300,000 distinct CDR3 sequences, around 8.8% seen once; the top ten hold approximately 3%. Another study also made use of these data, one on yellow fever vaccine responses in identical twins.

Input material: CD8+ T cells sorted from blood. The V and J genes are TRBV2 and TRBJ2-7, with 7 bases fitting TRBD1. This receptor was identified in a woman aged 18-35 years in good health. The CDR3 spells CASSYDREWSYEQYF. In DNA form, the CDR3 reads TGTGCCAGCAGCTACGACAGGGAATGGAGCTACGAGCAGTACTTC.